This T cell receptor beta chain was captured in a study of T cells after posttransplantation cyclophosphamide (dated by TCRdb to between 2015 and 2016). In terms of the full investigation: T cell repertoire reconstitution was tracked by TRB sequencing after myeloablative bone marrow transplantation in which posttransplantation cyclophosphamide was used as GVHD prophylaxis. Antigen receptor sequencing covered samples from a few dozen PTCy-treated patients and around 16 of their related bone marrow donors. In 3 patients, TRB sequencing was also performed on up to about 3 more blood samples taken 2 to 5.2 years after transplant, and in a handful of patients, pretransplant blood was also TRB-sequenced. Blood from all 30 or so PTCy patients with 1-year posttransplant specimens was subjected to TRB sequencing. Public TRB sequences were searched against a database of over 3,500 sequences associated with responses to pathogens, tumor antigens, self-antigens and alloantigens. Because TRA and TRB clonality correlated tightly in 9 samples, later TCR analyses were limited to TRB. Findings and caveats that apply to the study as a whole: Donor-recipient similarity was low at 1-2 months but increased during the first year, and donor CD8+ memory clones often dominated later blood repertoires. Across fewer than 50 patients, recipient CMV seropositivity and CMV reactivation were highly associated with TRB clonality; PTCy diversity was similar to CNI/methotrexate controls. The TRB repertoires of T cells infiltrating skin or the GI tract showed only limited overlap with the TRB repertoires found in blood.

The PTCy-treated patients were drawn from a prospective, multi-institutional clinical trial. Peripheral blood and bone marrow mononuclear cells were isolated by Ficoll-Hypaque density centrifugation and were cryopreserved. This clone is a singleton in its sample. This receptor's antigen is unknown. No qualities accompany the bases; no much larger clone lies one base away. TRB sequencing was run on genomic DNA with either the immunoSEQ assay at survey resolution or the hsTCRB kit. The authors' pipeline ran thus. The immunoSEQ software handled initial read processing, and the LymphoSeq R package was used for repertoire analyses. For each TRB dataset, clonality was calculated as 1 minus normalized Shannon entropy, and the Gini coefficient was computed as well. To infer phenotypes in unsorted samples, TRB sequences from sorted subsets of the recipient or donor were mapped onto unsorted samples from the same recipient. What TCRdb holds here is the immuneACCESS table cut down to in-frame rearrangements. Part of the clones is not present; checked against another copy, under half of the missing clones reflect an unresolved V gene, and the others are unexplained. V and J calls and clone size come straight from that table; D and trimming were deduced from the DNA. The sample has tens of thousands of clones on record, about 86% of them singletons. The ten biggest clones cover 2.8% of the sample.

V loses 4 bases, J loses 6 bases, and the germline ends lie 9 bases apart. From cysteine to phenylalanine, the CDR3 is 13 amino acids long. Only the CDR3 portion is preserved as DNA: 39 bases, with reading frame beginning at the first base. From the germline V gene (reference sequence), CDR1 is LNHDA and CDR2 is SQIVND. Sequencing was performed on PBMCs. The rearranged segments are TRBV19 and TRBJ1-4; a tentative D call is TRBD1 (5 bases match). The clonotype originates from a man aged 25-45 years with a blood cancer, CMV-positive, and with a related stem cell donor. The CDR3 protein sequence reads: CASSTGQYEKLFF. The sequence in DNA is TGTGCCAGTAGTACAGGGCAGTATGAAAAACTGTTTTTT. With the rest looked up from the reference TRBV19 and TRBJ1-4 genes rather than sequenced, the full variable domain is DGGITQSPKYLFRKEGQNVTLSCEQNLNHDAMYWYRQDPGQGLRLIYYSQIVNDFQKGDIAEGYSVSREKKESFPLTVTSAQKNPTAFYLCASSTGQYEKLFFGSGTQLSVL.